This passage covers 16 T cell receptor beta chains from one sample sequenced in a study of quantifying T cell responses using KT2 cells. In the study overall: RNA was reverse transcribed with TCR alpha and beta constant-region primers.

Each cDNA got a UMI-containing oligo ligated at its 3' end. An equimolar mix of RC1.1 and RC1.2 primed the beta chain across TRBC1 and TRBC2. One entry per CDR3 protein results from TCRdb running MiXCR on the UMI-ligation and nested PCR reads. The sample shows 25,000 to 35,000 distinct CDR3 sequences, under 13% of them seen only once. Input material: PBMCs spiked with cells of the T cell clone KT2. The receptors shown here come from a human donor.

This rearrangement joins TRBV4-2 to TRBJ2-3; TRBD2 aligns across 10 bases. This CDR3 spans 17 amino acids. J was trimmed by 4 bases and V by 0 bases; bases with no gene match: 7. The germline gives CDR1 LGHNA, CDR2 YNFKEQ. The CDR3 DNA reads TGTGCCAGCAGCCAAGACAGAAGCGGGGGGGCAGCAGATACGCAGTATTTT. Residues: CASSQDRSGGAADTQYF.

At least ten counts were recorded for this clonotype. CDR3 in amino acids: CATSREAGGGETQYF. The DNA of the CDR3 is TGTGCCACCAGCAGAGAAGCGGGAGGGGGGGAGACCCAGTACTTC. The chain is built from TRBV15 and TRBJ2-5; TRBD2 aligns across 10 bases. With 0 bases clipped from V and 5 bases from J, the junction kept 3 bases outside the gene matches. Germline CDR1 reads LNHNV; CDR2 reads YYDKDF (reference sequence). The CDR3 sequence is 15 residues long.

This clonotype was detected ten times or more. J is TRBJ2-3 and V is TRBV20-1; 11 bases align to TRBD1. This CDR3 spans 18 amino acids. The germline V gene encodes CDR1 DFQATT and CDR2 SNEGSKA (reference sequence). The V gene end was trimmed by 5 bases and the J gene end by 1 base; junction bases not matched to a gene: 14. CDR3 DNA: TGCAGTGCTGCCCCGGACAGGGGGCTAATCATCGGCACAGATACGCAGTATTTT. Translating gives CSAAPDRGLIIGTDTQYF.

Ten or more counts support this clonotype. The V gene is TRBV5-6, the J gene TRBJ1-3, with a weak D call TRBD1 (5 bases). Germline lookup yields CDR1 SGHDT and CDR2 YYEEEE. CDR3 length equals 14 residues. Trimming left V 5 bases short and J 3 bases short, with 12 bases between. Here the CDR3 reads CASSTGGFGNTIYF. The CDR3 DNA follows: TGTGCCAGCAGTACAGGAGGCTTTGGAAACACCATATATTTT.

This clonotype was observed a handful of times. In nucleotides, the CDR3 is TGTGCCATCCGGGAATCGGGCGAGACCCAGTACTTC. Translated, it gives CAIRESGETQYF. The chain has TRBV10-3 and TRBJ2-5, with a tentative D call TRBD2 (5 bases). Trimming removed 8 bases from V and 5 bases from J, with 12 bases in between. The CDR3 spans 12 residues. In germline, CDR1 is ENHRY, CDR2 SYGVKD.

Comment on this clonotype: Germline is not matched at one junction end, which may reflect a read error. The chain joins TRBV4-1 to TRBJ1-2, with 7 bases lining up with TRBD1. CDR3 size: 13 residues. Germline V CDR1 and CDR2: MGHRA, YSYEKL. The CDR3 sequence is CASSQDVDRIPSF. The DNA for the CDR3 is TGCGCCAGCAGCCAAGATGTGGACAGGATACCTTCCTTC.

This clonotype was detected many times. The genes are TRBV5-6 and TRBJ1-6; a weak D match, TRBD1 (5 bases). Germline V lookup: CDR1 SGHDT, CDR2 YYEEEE. With 4 bases removed from V and 9 bases from J, the gap between germline ends came to 8 bases. CDR3 length equals 12 residues. CDR3 amino acids: CASSAGRSPLHF. The CDR3 DNA follows: TGTGCCAGCAGCGCGGGACGTTCACCCCTCCACTTT. Full variable domain (rest looked up from reference TRBV5-6 and TRBJ1-6): DAGVTQSPTHLIKTRGQQVTLRCSPKSGHDTVSWYQQALGQGPQFIFQYYEEEERQRGNFPDRFSGHQFPNYSSELNVNALLLGDSALYLCASSAGRSPLHFGNGTRLTVT.

This clonotype was observed a few times. CDR3 sequence: CASSLPGGETQYF. The CDR3, as DNA: TGCGCCAGCAGCTTGCCCGGGGGTGAGACCCAGTACTTC. The chain recombines TRBV5-1 with TRBJ2-5; weak D call: TRBD2 (6 bases). V was clipped by 1 base and J by 5 bases, with 9 bases between them. This CDR3 comprises 13 residues. Germline-derived CDR1 and CDR2 are SGHRS and YFSETQ.

This clonotype has just a few counts. V and J are TRBV6-1 and TRBJ2-1; the D is unclear. CDR1 MNHNS and CDR2 SASEGT come from the germline V gene. The CDR3 is 11 residues long. V was pared by 0 bases and J by 13 bases, with 7 bases between. This CDR3 reads CASSEALRQFF. CDR3 DNA: TGTGCCAGCAGTGAAGCGCTCCGACAGTTCTTC.

V usage is TRBV14 and J usage is TRBJ2-3; 7 bases map to TRBD1. CDR1 is SGHDN, CDR2 FVKESK, per germline. V dropped 8 bases and J dropped 2; count of bases not matched to a gene: 13. The CDR3 extends over 16 amino acids. The CDR3 DNA reads as TGTGCCAGCGCTCCAGCGAACAGGGGTCCCACAGATACGCAGTATTTT. Residues: CASAPANRGPTDTQYF.

This chain connects TRBV6-2 or TRBV6-3 to TRBJ2-2; TRBD1 agrees at 10 bases. The CDR3 consists of 18 residues. Germline CDR1 is MNHEY and CDR2 is SVGEGT. Losses at the gene ends were 2 bases for V and 6 bases for J; bases not matched to a gene: 12. CDR3: CASSYPTFGQGVAGELFF. In nucleotides, the CDR3 is TGTGCCAGCAGTTACCCTACCTTTGGACAGGGGGTCGCCGGGGAGCTGTTTTTT.

The rearrangement links TRBV11-2 to TRBJ1-2, with D possibly TRBD1 on 5 matching bases. Trimming shortened V by 8 bases and J by 2 bases, and 15 bases separated the two germline ends. The CDR3 is 14 amino acids. Germline CDR1 reads SGHAT; CDR2 reads FQNNGV. The DNA for the CDR3 is TGTGCCAGCGGCCACAGGCAGACGAACTATGGCTACACCTTC. Translation: CASGHRQTNYGYTF.

The rearrangement joins TRBV6-1 to TRBJ2-1; 8 bases are shared with TRBD1. The CDR3 totals 15 residues. V lost 2 bases, J lost 2 bases, and 2 bases stayed unmatched. CDR1 and CDR2 from the germline V gene are MNHNS and SASEGT. CDR3 in amino acids: CASSELQGAYNEQFF. CDR3 bases: TGTGCCAGCAGTGAACTACAGGGGGCCTACAATGAGCAGTTCTTC.

This clonotype turned up a few times. V usage is TRBV5-1 and J usage is TRBJ2-5; the match to TRBD2 covers 13 bases. V shed 4 bases, J shed 4 bases, and the junction held 4 bases outside the gene matches. Germline V gives CDR1 SGHRS, CDR2 YFSETQ. This CDR3 spans 15 amino acids. The CDR3 loop reads CASSTSGGVPETQYF. The CDR3 DNA follows: TGCGCCAGCAGCACTAGCGGGGGGGTTCCAGAGACCCAGTACTTC.

J is TRBJ1-1 and V is TRBV6-1; possible D gene TRBD1, 6 bases. Germline V gene data show CDR1 as MNHNS and CDR2 as SASEGT. V lost 5 bases, J lost 3 bases, and 13 bases lay in between. This CDR3 spans 14 amino acids. The CDR3 DNA reads as TGTGCCAGCAGTTTCACAGGGCTGGACACTGAAGCTTTCTTT. This sequence encodes CASSFTGLDTEAFF.

This clonotype rates as medium-sized. This chain joins TRBV19 and TRBJ1-1; TRBD1 might be the D (6 bases). The CDR3 loop spans 15 amino acids. The germline V and J ends were trimmed by 6 bases and 4 bases, with 18 bases remaining between them. CDR1 LNHDA and CDR2 SQIVND come from the germline V gene (reference sequence). CDR3 protein: CASRNRDDYSTEAFF. CDR3 bases: TGTGCCAGTAGGAACAGGGATGACTATTCCACTGAAGCTTTCTTT.